These 31 T cell receptor beta chains were all obtained from the same sample, sequenced in a study of blood T cell repertoires in COVID-19. TCRdb keeps only in-frame clones here, not all; method: immunoSEQ multiplex PCR. The sample consists of some 180,000 clones, 75% to 85% of them appearing once. The specimen sequenced was peripheral blood. These receptors all come from a woman in her 40s with COVID-19, enrolled during active disease.

The chain combines TRBV18 with TRBJ2-3; 9 bases map to TRBD1. CDR3 size: 16 residues. Germline lookup yields CDR1 KGHSH and CDR2 LQKENI. The V and J ends lost 4 bases and 2 bases, in that order; junction bases with no gene match: 7. The CDR3 sequence: CASSRTQGAPTDTQYF. In DNA form, the CDR3 reads TGTGCCAGCTCACGAACACAGGGGGCCCCCACAGATACGCAGTATTTT.

The genes are TRBV6-1 and TRBJ1-6; possibly TRBD1 for D (6 bases). CDR1 and CDR2 (germline): MNHNS, SASEGT. The ends were cut back, 1 base at V and 5 bases at J, with 12 bases in the middle. The CDR3 contains 16 residues. CDR3 region: CASSEVEWTDNSPLHF. CDR3 DNA: TGTGCCAGCAGTGAAGTTGAGTGGACAGATAATTCACCCCTCCACTTT.

This chain uses TRBV5-4 with TRBJ2-2, with 9 bases that match TRBD1. J gave up 4 bases and V 0 bases, and 4 bases lay outside the gene matches. Germline V gene sequence: CDR1 SGHNT, CDR2 YYREEE (reference sequence). CDR3 length equals 16 residues. The CDR3 sequence is CASSLADRGGTGELFF. DNA of the CDR3: TGTGCCAGCAGCTTGGCCGACAGGGGGGGCACCGGGGAGCTGTTTTTT.

The chain is built from TRBV7-9 and TRBJ2-7, with 8 positions matching TRBD2. The germline CDR1 and CDR2 sequences are SEHNR and FQNEAQ (reference sequence). V lost 5 bases to trimming and J lost 3 bases; unmatched junction nucleotides: 6. This CDR3 comprises 14 residues. CDR3 region: CASSPWTSSYEQYF. The CDR3 nucleotides are TGTGCCAGCAGCCCATGGACTAGCAGCTACGAGCAGTACTTC.

This clone has only one observation. The V gene is TRBV4-2, the J gene TRBJ2-3, with 8 bases identical to TRBD2. J gave up 2 bases and V 2 bases, and 6 bases lay outside the gene matches. The V gene's germline CDR1 is LGHNA and CDR2 YNFKEQ. This CDR3 contains 16 residues. In DNA, the CDR3 is TGTGCCAGCAGCCAACGACTAGCGATAAACACAGATACGCAGTATTTT. It encodes CASSQRLAINTDTQYF.

The rearrangement links TRBV10-3 to TRBJ2-3; 8 bases agree with TRBD1. The CDR3 totals 12 residues. Unmatched junction bases numbered 1, after V lost 5 bases and J lost 6 bases. Germline V gene sequence: CDR1 ENHRY, CDR2 SYGVKD. The CDR3 is CAISRTGDTQYF. Written as DNA, the CDR3 is TGTGCCATCAGTCGGACAGGGGATACGCAGTATTTT.

The chain employs TRBV5-5 and TRBJ1-1; a possible D gene is TRBD1 (5 bases). The V end lost 0 bases, the J end lost 6 bases, and 18 bases lay between the germline ends. Germline V gene lookup returns CDR1 SGHKS and CDR2 YYEKEE (reference sequence). This CDR3 contains 16 residues. CDR3 sequence (DNA): TGTGCCAGCAGCTTGGTGGGGCACAAGGTAGGCTCTGAAGCTTTCTTT. Amino acids: CASSLVGHKVGSEAFF. The whole variable domain, remainder taken from reference TRBV5-5 and TRBJ1-1, is DAGVTQSPTHLIKTRGQQVTLRCSPISGHKSVSWYQQVLGQGPQFIFQYYEKEERGRGNFPDRFSARQFPNYSSELNVNALLLGDSALYLCASSLVGHKVGSEAFFGQGTRLTVV.

The J gene is TRBJ2-1, the V gene TRBV7-8, with TRBD2 identical over 7 bases. The CDR3 extends over 16 amino acids. V dropped 1 base and J dropped 2; count of bases not matched to a gene: 5. The germline V gene has CDR1 SGHVS and CDR2 FQNEAQ. Here the CDR3 DNA reads TGTGCCAGCAGCTTAGTGGAGCGGGGCCCCTACAATGAGCAGTTCTTC. Translated, it gives CASSLVERGPYNEQFF.

The sample holds one count of this clone. The chain joins TRBV9 to TRBJ1-1; TRBD1 agrees at 7 bases. CDR3 length: 13 residues. V was pared by 2 bases and J by 7 bases, with 5 bases of the junction left unmatched. Germline lookup yields CDR1 SGDLS and CDR2 YYNGEE. Here the CDR3 DNA reads TGTGCCAGCAGCGTGAGGTGGACAGGTGAAGCTTTCTTT. Amino acids: CASSVRWTGEAFF.

V usage is TRBV4-1 and J usage is TRBJ2-7, with D tentatively TRBD1 (6 bases). The ends were cut back, 2 bases at V and 5 bases at J, with 10 bases in the middle. This CDR3 region has 13 residues. Germline CDR1 is MGHRA and CDR2 is YSYEKL. The CDR3 DNA follows: TGCGCCAGCAGCCAACCCCACAGGGACGAGCAGTACTTC. Protein: CASSQPHRDEQYF.

The CDR3 DNA is TGTGCCAGCAGCGTAGAAGGGGTCCCCGGGGAGCTGTTTTTT. The encoded protein is CASSVEGVPGELFF. The chain couples TRBV9 to TRBJ2-2; D is possibly TRBD1 (5 bases). This CDR3 spans 14 amino acids. Trimming took 0 bases from V and 6 from J, leaving 9 bases between them. Germline lookup yields CDR1 SGDLS and CDR2 YYNGEE.

This clone was observed a single time. V gene TRBV15 combines with J gene TRBJ2-2, with 11 bases identical to TRBD2. This CDR3 comprises 16 residues. Germline V CDR1 and CDR2: LNHNV, YYDKDF (reference sequence). Unmatched junction bases numbered 7, after V lost 3 bases and J lost 7 bases. CDR3 DNA: TGTGCCACCAGCAGGGTAGCGGGAGGGCTCGGCGGGGAGCTGTTTTTT. Amino acids: CATSRVAGGLGGELFF.

The chain links TRBV5-8 to TRBJ1-1; D unresolved. Germline V CDR1 and CDR2: SGHTS, YDEGEE. The CDR3 length is 14 residues. Between the trimmed V and J ends, which lost 0 bases and 4 bases, there was a span of 10 bases. Here the CDR3 DNA reads TGTGCCAGCAGCTTGGTAGTTGGGCTCACTGAAGCTTTCTTT. It translates to CASSLVVGLTEAFF.

The chain combines TRBV6-5 with TRBJ1-1; D may be TRBD1 (6 bases). The V and J ends lost 6 bases and 6 bases respectively, with 17 bases between them. The CDR3 has 14 residues. The germline gives CDR1 MNHEY, CDR2 SVGAGI. CDR3 sequence: CASRSYRVGAEAFF. The CDR3 DNA follows: TGTGCCAGCAGGTCCTACAGGGTAGGGGCTGAAGCTTTCTTT.

This clone was counted between two and nine times. V gene TRBV6-5 combines with J gene TRBJ1-6; 11 nucleotides align to TRBD1. Losses at the gene ends were 5 bases for V and 8 bases for J; bases not matched to a gene: 5. The germline gives CDR1 MNHEY, CDR2 SVGAGI. CDR3 length: 15 amino acids. In DNA form, the CDR3 reads TGTGCCAGCAGTACGGGGACAGGGGGGTATTCACCCCTCCACTTT. As protein: CASSTGTGGYSPLHF.

The J gene is TRBJ2-7, the V gene TRBV6-2 or TRBV6-3, with 9 positions matching TRBD1. V lost 5 bases, J lost 2 bases, and 7 bases stayed unmatched. CDR3 length: 15 residues. Germline V gene lookup returns CDR1 MNHEY and CDR2 SVGEGT. The CDR3 coding sequence is TGTGCCAGCAGTACAGCCGGGACAGGGACCTACGAGCAGTACTTC. The encoded protein is CASSTAGTGTYEQYF.

This clone was counted between two and nine times. This sample includes further DNA sequences coding for the same CDR3. The gene calls are TRBV27 and TRBJ2-7; D is uncertain. The CDR3 contains 13 residues. Germline V gives CDR1 MNHEY, CDR2 SMNVEV (reference sequence). The germline V and J ends were trimmed by 3 bases and 1 base, with 7 bases remaining between them. This chain's CDR3 is CASSLTGSYEQYF. The CDR3 DNA follows: TGTGCCAGCAGTTTGACGGGTTCCTACGAGCAGTACTTC.

The chain recombines TRBV2 with TRBJ2-5; TRBD2 matches 10 bases. CDR1 and CDR2 (germline): SNHLY, FYNNEI. V was pared by 6 bases and J by 4 bases, with 11 bases of the junction left unmatched. The CDR3 has 16 amino acids. CDR3 loop: CASSLSSGREGETQYF. As DNA, the CDR3 is TGTGCCAGCAGCTTGTCAAGCGGGAGGGAAGGAGAGACCCAGTACTTC.

V gene TRBV6-5 combines with J gene TRBJ1-2; 8 bases map to TRBD1. Germline V gene data show CDR1 as MNHEY and CDR2 as SVGAGI. V lost 5 bases, J lost 0 bases, and 2 bases stayed unmatched. This CDR3 has 14 amino acids. The CDR3 DNA reads TGTGCCAGCAGTCCGGACAGGGCTAACTATGGCTACACCTTC. As protein: CASSPDRANYGYTF.

The chain uses TRBV6-5 and TRBJ1-3, with TRBD1 as a possible D gene (5 bases). Looked up from germline, CDR1 is MNHEY and CDR2 is SVGAGI. Trimming shortened V by 6 bases and J by 0 bases, and 12 bases separated the two germline ends. The CDR3 extends over 15 amino acids. The CDR3 loop is CASSRQRGSGNTIYF. The CDR3 DNA is TGTGCCAGCAGCCGACAGAGAGGCTCTGGAAACACCATATATTTT.

This clone occurred once. V is TRBV2 and J is TRBJ2-1, with 7 bases identical to TRBD1. V was pared by 9 bases and J by 0 bases, with 5 bases of the junction left unmatched. Germline assignment: CDR1 SNHLY and CDR2 FYNNEI. The length of the CDR3 is 14 residues. CDR3 coding DNA: TGTGCCAGTACAGGGGAAAACTCCTACAATGAGCAGTTCTTC. This translates into CASTGENSYNEQFF.

CDR3 loop: CAWSSGSLTGGRYEQYF. The CDR3 DNA reads TGTGCCTGGAGCTCAGGGAGTCTGACAGGGGGCCGGTACGAGCAGTACTTC. This sequence joins TRBV30 and TRBJ2-7, with 10 bases that match TRBD1. Germline V gives CDR1 GTSNPN, CDR2 SVGIG (reference sequence). Trimming removed 3 bases from V and 4 bases from J; junction bases left unmatched: 15. The CDR3 spans 17 residues.

The CDR3 DNA follows: TGTGCCAGCAGTTTATCGGGGACAAATCCGTACGAGCAGTACTTC. It encodes CASSLSGTNPYEQYF. The rearrangement links TRBV27 to TRBJ2-7; D perhaps matches TRBD1 (6 bases). Germline V gene lookup returns CDR1 MNHEY and CDR2 SMNVEV (reference sequence). The V gene lost 0 bases and the J gene lost 4 bases, with 13 bases spanning the gap. The CDR3 spans 15 residues.

This clone occurred once. The chain carries TRBV11-2 and TRBJ1-5; D gene unclear. This CDR3 contains 13 residues. The V end was cut by 0 bases, the J end by 5 bases, with 5 bases between. Germline lookup yields CDR1 SGHAT and CDR2 FQNNGV. CDR3 protein: CASSLDVYQPQHF. The CDR3 region has the DNA TGTGCCAGCAGCTTAGATGTATATCAGCCCCAGCATTTT. Looking up the rest from reference TRBV11-2 and TRBJ1-5 gives the full variable domain: EAGVAQSPRYKIIEKRQSVAFWCNPISGHATLYWYQQILGQGPKLLIQFQNNGVVDDSQLPKDRFSAERLKGVDSTLKIQPAKLEDSAVYLCASSLDVYQPQHFGDGTRLSIL.

The V call is TRBV3-1 (or the pseudogene TRBV3-2), the J call TRBJ2-1, with 11 nucleotides matching TRBD2. CDR3 length equals 15 residues. Per germline, CDR1 LGHDT and CDR2 YNNKEL (reference sequence). The trim removed 6 bases at V and 4 bases at J, leaving 5 bases unmatched. The CDR3 sequence: CASRELAGEYNEQFF. CDR3 coding DNA: TGTGCCAGCAGGGAACTAGCGGGGGAATACAATGAGCAGTTCTTC.

This clone was counted ten times or more. The genes are TRBV6-1 and TRBJ1-2, with D unresolved. Per germline, CDR1 MNHNS and CDR2 SASEGT. The V end lost 4 bases, the J end lost 0 bases, and 27 bases lay between the germline ends. The CDR3 spans 20 residues. The CDR3, as DNA: TGTGCCAGCAGTGTGAGGACTGTAGACTCCCCCGAGCAAGCTAACTATGGCTACACCTTC. Its protein product is CASSVRTVDSPEQANYGYTF.

In the case of this clone: An end of the junction does not agree with germline; a read error may underlie this. The chain couples TRBV6-6 to TRBJ2-7, with 8 bases fitting TRBD2. The CDR3 has 15 residues. CDR1 is MNHNY, CDR2 SVGAGI, per germline (reference sequence). CDR3 residues: CASSNSGLDVHEQYF. CDR3 in DNA: TGTGCCAGCAGTAACTCGGGACTAGACGTCCACGAGCAGTACTTC.

The V call is TRBV2, the J call TRBJ2-5; 10 bases are a match to TRBD2. There are 13 residues in the CDR3. Germline V lookup: CDR1 SNHLY, CDR2 FYNNEI. Germline trimming cut 6 bases from V and 7 bases from J; bases unmatched to any gene: 5. In nucleotides, the CDR3 is TGTGCCAGCAGCTGGACTAGCGGTGTGACCCAGTACTTC. Translating it yields CASSWTSGVTQYF.

The chain joins TRBV27 to TRBJ1-2; TRBD1 matches at 8 bases. V shed 5 bases, J shed 3 bases, and the junction held 8 bases outside the gene matches. Germline values: CDR1 MNHEY, CDR2 SMNVEV (reference sequence). The CDR3 runs 15 residues. The CDR3 nucleotides are TGTGCCAGCAGTCCAGGGGGCGGTATTTACTATGGCTACACCTTC. Residues: CASSPGGGIYYGYTF.

The chain employs TRBV3-1 (or the pseudogene TRBV3-2) and TRBJ1-2; D is possibly TRBD1 (6 bases). The V and J ends lost 8 bases and 4 bases respectively, with 17 bases between them. Germline CDR1 and CDR2: LGHDT and YNNKEL (reference sequence). CDR3 size: 14 residues. CDR3 DNA: TGTGCCAGCGGACGAGGGGGTCAGGGCTATGGCTACACCTTC. It encodes CASGRGGQGYGYTF.

The chain is built from TRBV29-1 and TRBJ1-1; 7 nucleotides align to TRBD1. CDR1 SQVTM and CDR2 ANQGSEA come from the germline V gene. The CDR3 is 14 residues long. Germline trimming cut 7 bases from V and 1 base from J; bases unmatched to any gene: 9. CDR3 region: CSGSTGAANTEAFF. The CDR3 nucleotides read TGCAGCGGCTCCACAGGGGCCGCGAACACTGAAGCTTTCTTT.